The following is a T cell receptor (beta chain) sequence with its context. Antigen specificity is unknown. Germline lookup yields CDR1 MGHRA and CDR2 YSYEKL. CDR3 length: 16 residues. Trimming took 0 bases from V and 1 from J, leaving 12 bases between them. This record belongs to a study of shared clonotypes between healthy human individuals. Across the study: Three plates were used per donor for CD4 naive, three for CD4 memory, two for CD8 naive and one for CD8 memory. Study-level points and caveats: All-four-donor shared clonotypes had higher generation probabilities than non-shared clonotypes did.

The test was conducted at deep level. Genomic DNA (from each subset) was split evenly across several immunoSEQ plates. Sequencing was performed with immunoSEQ multiplex PCR; in TCRdb, only in-frame clones are kept and a portion is missing. The profile shows about 1.5 million clones, roughly 96% of them singletons. The TCR sequence derives from a man aged 30 to 45 in good health. This rearrangement joins TRBV4-1 to TRBJ2-5, with a tentative D call TRBD2 (5 bases). The sample was naive CD4+ T cells sorted from blood. Subset defined: CD45RA+ positively selected. The CDR3 reads CASSQEVTRGQETQYF. The CDR3 DNA reads TGCGCCAGCAGCCAAGAAGTGACACGGGGCCAAGAGACCCAGTACTTC.